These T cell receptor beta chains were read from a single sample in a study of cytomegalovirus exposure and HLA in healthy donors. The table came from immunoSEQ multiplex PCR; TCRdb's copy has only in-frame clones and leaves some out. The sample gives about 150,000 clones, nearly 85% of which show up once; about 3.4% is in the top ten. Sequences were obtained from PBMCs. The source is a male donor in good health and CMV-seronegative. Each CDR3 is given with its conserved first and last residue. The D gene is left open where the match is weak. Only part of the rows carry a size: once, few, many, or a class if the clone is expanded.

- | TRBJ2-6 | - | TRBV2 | TGTGCCAGGAAGGGGAACTCTGGGGCCAACGTCCTGACTTTC | CARKGNSGANVLTF
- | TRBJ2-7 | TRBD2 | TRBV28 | TGTGCCAGCATAACTAGCGGCTCGTACGAGCAGTACTTC | CASITSGSYEQYF
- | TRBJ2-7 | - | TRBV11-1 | TGTGCCAGCAGCTTAGACCGGGGCTACGAGCAGTACTTC | CASSLDRGYEQYF
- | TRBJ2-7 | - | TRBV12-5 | TGTGCTAGTGGTTCGCCGAAGGACAACTCCTACGAGCAGTACTTC | CASGSPKDNSYEQYF
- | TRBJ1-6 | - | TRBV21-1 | TGTGCCAGCAGCCGTCCGGGACAGGGTGTGACACCCCTCCACTTT | CASSRPGQGVTPLHF
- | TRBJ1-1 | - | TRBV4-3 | TGCGCCAGCAGCCAAGGACAGTGGGGAACGGCTGAAGCTTTCTTT | CASSQGQWGTAEAFF
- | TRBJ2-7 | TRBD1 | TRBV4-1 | TGCGCCAGCAGCCCGGGACAGGGGGTCGACGAGCAGTACTTC | CASSPGQGVDEQYF
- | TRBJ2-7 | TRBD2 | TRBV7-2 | TGTGCCAGCAGCCCGGGACTAGCGGGGGCCTACGAGCAGTACTTC | CASSPGLAGAYEQYF
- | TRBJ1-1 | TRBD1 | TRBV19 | TGTGCCAGTAGGTCACAGGGGGAGAACACTGAAGCTTTCTTT | CASRSQGENTEAFF
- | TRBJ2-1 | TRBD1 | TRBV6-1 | TGTGCCAGCAGTTGGACAGGTCGGGACAATGAGCAGTTCTTC | CASSWTGRDNEQFF
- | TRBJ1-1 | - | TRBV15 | TGTGCCACCAGCCGGCTTGGGGCCACTGAAGCTTTCTTT | CATSRLGATEAFF
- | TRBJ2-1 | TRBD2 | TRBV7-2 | TGTGCCAGCAGCTTCGTACTAGCGGAATACAATGAGCAGTTCTTC | CASSFVLAEYNEQFF
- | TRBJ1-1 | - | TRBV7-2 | TGTGCCAGCAGCCCCAAATGGAACACTGAAGCTTTCTTT | CASSPKWNTEAFF
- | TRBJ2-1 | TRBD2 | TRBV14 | TGTGCCAGCAGCGAGGGACTAGCCAGCACCTCAGAGCAGTTCTTC | CASSEGLASTSEQFF
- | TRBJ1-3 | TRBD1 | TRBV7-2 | TGTGCCAGCAGCCGAGGACAGGGAGTTGGAAACACCATATATTTT | CASSRGQGVGNTIYF
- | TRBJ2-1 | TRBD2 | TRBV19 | TGTGCCAGTAGTCGAGTTGCGGGAGGCCCTTACAATGAGCAGTTCTTC | CASSRVAGGPYNEQFF
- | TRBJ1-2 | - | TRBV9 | TGTGCCAGCAGCGTGGGTCGGGAGGTTAACTATGGCTACACCTTC | CASSVGREVNYGYTF
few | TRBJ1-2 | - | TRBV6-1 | TGTGCCAGCAGGACGGACTGGGATAATGGCTACACCTTC | CASRTDWDNGYTF
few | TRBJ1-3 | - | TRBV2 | TGTGCCAGCAAACAGGGCCCTGGAAACACCATATATTTT | CASKQGPGNTIYF
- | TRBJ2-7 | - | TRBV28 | TGTGCCAGCAGTTTATATGATCCAGGGTTCTACGAGCAGTACTTC | CASSLYDPGFYEQYF
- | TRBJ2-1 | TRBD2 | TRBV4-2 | TGTGCCAGCAGCCTGAAAAGACTAGCGGAGACGTACAATGAGCAGTTCTTC | CASSLKRLAETYNEQFF
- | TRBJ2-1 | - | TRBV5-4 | TGTGCCAGCAGCCCCTCCCGGGAGTTATACAATGAGCAGTTCTTC | CASSPSRELYNEQFF
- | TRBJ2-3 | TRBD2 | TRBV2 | TGTGCCAGCAGGACTAGCGCAGGCACAGATACGCAGTATTTT | CASRTSAGTDTQYF
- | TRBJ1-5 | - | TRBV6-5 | TGTGCCAGCAGCGGCAGCGGGCGCAATCAGCCCCAGCATTTT | CASSGSGRNQPQHF
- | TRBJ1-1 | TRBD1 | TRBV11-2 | TGTGCCAGCAGAAGGACAGGTTTCCAGTTTGTAGCTTTCTTT | CASRRTGFQFVAFF
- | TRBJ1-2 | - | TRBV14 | TGTGCCAGCAGCCAAGCAGGGCTATTTGGCTACACCTTC | CASSQAGLFGYTF
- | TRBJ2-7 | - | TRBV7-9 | TGTGCCAGCAGCTTAGTCACAGGGAAATTCTACGAGCAGTACTTC | CASSLVTGKFYEQYF
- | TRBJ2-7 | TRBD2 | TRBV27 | TGTGCCAGCAGTTCATATAGCGGGGGGGTCTACGAGCAGTACTTC | CASSSYSGGVYEQYF
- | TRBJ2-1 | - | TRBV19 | TGTGCCAGTAGTCCCCGGACCGGGACTCATTCTTACAATGAGCAGTTCTTC | CASSPRTGTHSYNEQFF
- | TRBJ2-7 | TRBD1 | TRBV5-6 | TGTGCCAGCAGCGAACTGGGACAGGGCCCGTGGGAGCAGTACTTC | CASSELGQGPWEQYF
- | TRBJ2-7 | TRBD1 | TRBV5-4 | TGTGCCAGCAGCTGGGCAAAAGGACAGGGAGATTCCTACGAGCAGTACTTC | CASSWAKGQGDSYEQYF
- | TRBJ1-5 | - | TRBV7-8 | TGTGCCAGCAGCCCCCGCGGGAATAGAAATAGCAATCAGCCCCAGCATTTT | CASSPRGNRNSNQPQHF
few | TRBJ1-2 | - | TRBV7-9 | TGTGCCAGCAGCTTCAGGGCCGATGGCTACACCTTC | CASSFRADGYTF
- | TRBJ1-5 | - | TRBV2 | TGTGCCAGCGGACCGACGGGGTATCAGCCCCAGCATTTT | CASGPTGYQPQHF
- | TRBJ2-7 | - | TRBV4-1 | TGCGCCAGCAGCCAAGGTCACCTAAGCTACGAGCAGTACTTC | CASSQGHLSYEQYF
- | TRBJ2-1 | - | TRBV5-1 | TGCGCCAGCAGCTTAGGACGGGGGAATGAGCAGTTCTTC | CASSLGRGNEQFF
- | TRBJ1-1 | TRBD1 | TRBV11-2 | TGTGCCAGCAGCCCACAGGGGAAAGCTTTCTTT | CASSPQGKAFF
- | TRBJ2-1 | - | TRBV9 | TGTGCCAGCAGCGTAGAGATGGGCAGCTCCTACAATGAGCAGTTCTTC | CASSVEMGSSYNEQFF
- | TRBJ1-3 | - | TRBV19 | TGTGCCAGTAGTAAAACGGGACTCCTCTCTGGAAACACCATATATTTT | CASSKTGLLSGNTIYF
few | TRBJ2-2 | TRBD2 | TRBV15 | TGTGCCACCAGCAGAGATTCCCTAGCGGGAGCCCCGAACACCGGGGAGCTGTTTTTT | CATSRDSLAGAPNTGELFF
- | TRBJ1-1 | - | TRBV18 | TGTGCCAGCTCACCACCCTTTGCGGTGGCTTTCTTT | CASSPPFAVAFF
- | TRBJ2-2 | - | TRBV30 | TGTGCCTGGAGTGTGGATGGACGGGGAGGGGAGCTGTTTTTT | CAWSVDGRGGELFF
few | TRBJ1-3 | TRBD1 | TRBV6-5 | TGTGCCAGCAGGCAAACAGGGGCGAGAAACACCATATATTTT | CASRQTGARNTIYF
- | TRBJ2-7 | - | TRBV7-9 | TGTGCCAGCAGCTCCCAGACGACTACCACCGGCTACGAGCAGTACTTC | CASSSQTTTTGYEQYF
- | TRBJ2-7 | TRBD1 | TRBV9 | TGTGCCAGCAGCGTAGGTCCTGGGACAGGGAGCTCCTACGAGCAGTACTTC | CASSVGPGTGSSYEQYF
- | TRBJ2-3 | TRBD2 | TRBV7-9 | TGTGCCAGCGGAAGGTCGGGAGGGAACACAGATACGCAGTATTTT | CASGRSGGNTDTQYF
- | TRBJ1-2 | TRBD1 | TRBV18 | TGTGCCAGATACTACCTAAAGGGGGCGGTCTATGGCTACACCTTC | CARYYLKGAVYGYTF
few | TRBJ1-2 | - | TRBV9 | TGTGCCAGCAGCGTAGCGGGGACTCCCTCCCGAGGCTACACCTTC | CASSVAGTPSRGYTF
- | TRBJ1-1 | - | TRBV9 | TGTGCCAGCAGCGTAATAACAGGGATGAACACTGAAGCTTTCTTT | CASSVITGMNTEAFF
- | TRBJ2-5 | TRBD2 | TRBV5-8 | TGTGCCAGCAGCTCAACGGGACTAGCGTTGGAGACCCAGTACTTC | CASSSTGLALETQYF
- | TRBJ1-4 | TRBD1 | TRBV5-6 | TGTGCCAGCAGCTTCCTCGGACAGGGGGACGAAAAACTGTTTTTT | CASSFLGQGDEKLFF
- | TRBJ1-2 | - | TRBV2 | TGTGCCAGCAGTGATCTCGGACAAATAGGCTACACCTTC | CASSDLGQIGYTF
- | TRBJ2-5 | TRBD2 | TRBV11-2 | TGTGCCAGCAGCGCCGGGGGGGTGGGAAAGGAGACCCAGTACTTC | CASSAGGVGKETQYF
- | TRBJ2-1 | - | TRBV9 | TGTGCCAGCAGCGGGCACGGGGAGCAGTTCTTC | CASSGHGEQFF
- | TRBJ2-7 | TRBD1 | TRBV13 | TGTGCCAGCAGCTCCGACAGGGGGGGCTACGAGCAGTACTTC | CASSSDRGGYEQYF
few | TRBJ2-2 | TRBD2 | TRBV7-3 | TGTGCCAGCAGCCCCCTAGCGGGAGACCGGGGGGAGCTGTTTTTT | CASSPLAGDRGELFF
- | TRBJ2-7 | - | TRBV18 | TGTGCCAGCTCACCCAAAATCCAAAAACAGGGATACTACGAGCAGTACTTC | CASSPKIQKQGYYEQYF
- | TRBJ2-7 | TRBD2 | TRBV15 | TGTGCCACCAGCAGTAGGCGGGAGTGGGGCGAGCAGTACTTC | CATSSRREWGEQYF
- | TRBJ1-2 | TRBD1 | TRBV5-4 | TGTGCCAGCAGCTTGGCCTTCCAGGGGGCGCGAGGTGACTACACCTTC | CASSLAFQGARGDYTF
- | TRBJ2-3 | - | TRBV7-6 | TGTGCCAGCAGCTTAGCGACAGAGACAGATACGCAGTATTTT | CASSLATETDTQYF